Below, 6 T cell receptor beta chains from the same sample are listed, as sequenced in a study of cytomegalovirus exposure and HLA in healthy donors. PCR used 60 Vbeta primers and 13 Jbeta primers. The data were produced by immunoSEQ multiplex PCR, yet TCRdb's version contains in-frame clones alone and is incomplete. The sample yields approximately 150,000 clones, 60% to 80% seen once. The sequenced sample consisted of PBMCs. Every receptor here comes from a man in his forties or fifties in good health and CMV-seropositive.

The CDR3 protein is CASSLKTGVADTQYF. The CDR3 DNA reads TGTGCCAGCAGTCTCAAGACAGGGGTGGCAGATACGCAGTATTTT. This chain links TRBV27 with TRBJ2-3; TRBD1 agrees at 8 bases. Germline CDR1 and CDR2: MNHEY and SMNVEV (reference sequence). This CDR3 region has 15 residues. V dropped 5 bases and J dropped 4; count of bases not matched to a gene: 8.

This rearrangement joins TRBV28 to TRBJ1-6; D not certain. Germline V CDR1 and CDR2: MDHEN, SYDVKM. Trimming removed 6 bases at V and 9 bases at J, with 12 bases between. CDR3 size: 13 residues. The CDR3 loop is CASREGFGSPLHF. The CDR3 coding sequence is TGTGCCAGCAGAGAGGGATTTGGTTCACCCCTCCACTTT. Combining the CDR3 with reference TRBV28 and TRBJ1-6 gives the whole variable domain DVKVTQSSRYLVKRTGEKVFLECVQDMDHENMFWYRQDPGLGLRLIYFSYDVKMKEKGDIPEGYSVSREKKERFSLILESASTNQTSMYLCASREGFGSPLHFGNGTRLTVT.

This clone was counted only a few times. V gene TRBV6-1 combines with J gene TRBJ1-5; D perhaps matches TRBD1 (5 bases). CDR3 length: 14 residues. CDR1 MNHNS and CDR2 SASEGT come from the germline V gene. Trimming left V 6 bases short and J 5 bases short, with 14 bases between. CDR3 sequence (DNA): TGTGCCAGCAGGAATGCGGGGGACGATCAGCCCCAGCATTTT. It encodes CASRNAGDDQPQHF.

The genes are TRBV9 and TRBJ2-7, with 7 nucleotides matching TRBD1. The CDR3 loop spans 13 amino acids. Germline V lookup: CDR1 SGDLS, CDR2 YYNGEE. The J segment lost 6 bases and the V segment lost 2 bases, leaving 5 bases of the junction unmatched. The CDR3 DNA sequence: TGTGCCAGCAGCGTGGGGACAGCCGTCGAGCAGTACTTC. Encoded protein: CASSVGTAVEQYF. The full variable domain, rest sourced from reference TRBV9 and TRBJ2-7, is DSGVTQTPKHLITATGQRVTLRCSPRSGDLSVYWYQQSLDQGLQFLIQYYNGEERAKGNILERFSAQQFPDLHSELNLSSLELGDSALYFCASSVGTAVEQYFGPGTRLTVT.

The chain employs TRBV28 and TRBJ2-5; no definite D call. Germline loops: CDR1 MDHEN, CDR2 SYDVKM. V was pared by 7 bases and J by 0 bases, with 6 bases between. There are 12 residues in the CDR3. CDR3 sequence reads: CASTANQETQYF. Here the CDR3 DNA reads TGTGCCAGCACCGCGAACCAAGAGACCCAGTACTTC.

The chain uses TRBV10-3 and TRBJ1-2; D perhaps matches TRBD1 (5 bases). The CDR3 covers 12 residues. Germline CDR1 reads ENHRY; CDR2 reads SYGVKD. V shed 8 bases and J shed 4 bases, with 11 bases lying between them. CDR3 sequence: CAIGGELYGYTF. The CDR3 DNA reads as TGTGCCATCGGGGGGGAACTCTATGGCTACACCTTC.